This TCR beta chain was captured by sequencing in a study of OX40 agonist ivuxolimab in advanced cancers. Sequenced by immunoSEQ multiplex PCR; TCRdb stores in-frame clones only, minus some. Here the sample spans 30,000 to 45,000 clones, just under 75% being singletons. The CDR3 length is 16 residues. Germline values: CDR1 SGHNT, CDR2 YYREEE (reference sequence). V gave up 0 bases and J gave up 4 bases, with 15 bases separating them. Sequencing used CD4+ or CD8+ T cells sorted from blood, obtained in a trial of the OX40 agonist ivuxolimab. The TCR was taken from an adult with an advanced solid tumor such as melanoma, head and neck, liver or kidney cancer. The chain joins TRBV5-4 to TRBJ2-3, with D uncertain. The CDR3 region is CASSLGVGRDADTQYF. CDR3 DNA: TGTGCCAGCAGCTTGGGCGTAGGGCGAGACGCAGATACGCAGTATTTT.